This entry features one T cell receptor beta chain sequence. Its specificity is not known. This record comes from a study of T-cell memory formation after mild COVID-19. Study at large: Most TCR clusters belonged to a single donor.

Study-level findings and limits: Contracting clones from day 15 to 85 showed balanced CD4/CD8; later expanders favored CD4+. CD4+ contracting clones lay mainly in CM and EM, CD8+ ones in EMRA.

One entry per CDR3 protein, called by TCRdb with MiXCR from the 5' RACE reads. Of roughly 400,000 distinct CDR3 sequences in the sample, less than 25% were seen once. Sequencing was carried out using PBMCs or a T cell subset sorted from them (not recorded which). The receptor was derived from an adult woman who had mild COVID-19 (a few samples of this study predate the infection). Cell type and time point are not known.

The CDR3 DNA reads as TGCAGCGTTGTTATTCCGCATGGACAGGCGGGGGCTAACGAGCAGTACTTC. This translates into CSVVIPHGQAGANEQYF. The rearrangement uses TRBV29-1 and TRBJ2-7; D may match TRBD1 or TRBD2 (7 bases each). Germline values: CDR1 SQVTM, CDR2 ANQGSEA. The CDR3 has 17 residues. V was clipped by 4 bases and J by 5 bases, with 27 bases between them.